The rows below give T cell receptor beta chains drawn from one sample of a study of shared clonotypes between healthy human individuals. The method was immunoSEQ multiplex PCR; TCRdb's version includes in-frame clones alone and lacks a portion of them. The sample includes 2 million to 2.5 million clones, around 96% of them seen just once. The sample consisted of naive CD8+ T cells sorted from blood. The receptors originated from a young man in good health. The CDR3 runs from the conserved cysteine through the conserved F or W. The D gene is left open where the match is weak. Only some rows state a clone size, as once, few, many or a class for expanded clones.

J gene: TRBJ2-2; D gene: TRBD2; clone size: NA; V gene: TRBV27; CDR3 DNA: TGTGCCAGCACCCGGGGGGCTAGCGGGAGAATCGGGGAGCTGTTTTTT; CDR3 protein: CASTRGASGRIGELFF
J gene: TRBJ2-7; D gene: NA; clone size: NA; V gene: TRBV6-6; CDR3 DNA: TGTGCCAGCAGTAACAGTATTTACGAGCAGTACTTC; CDR3 protein: CASSNSIYEQYF
J gene: TRBJ2-7; D gene: NA; clone size: once; V gene: TRBV29-1; CDR3 DNA: TGCAGCGTCATAGGGTCCGAGCAGTACTTC; CDR3 protein: CSVIGSEQYF
J gene: TRBJ2-7; D gene: NA; clone size: NA; V gene: TRBV18; CDR3 DNA: TGTGCCAGCTCACCATTGCAAGGGGACGTCTCCTACGAGCAGTACTTC; CDR3 protein: CASSPLQGDVSYEQYF
J gene: TRBJ2-7; D gene: NA; clone size: NA; V gene: TRBV7-6; CDR3 DNA: TGTGCCAGCAGCTTTGGGGACGGAGCCTCCTACGAGCAGTACTTC; CDR3 protein: CASSFGDGASYEQYF
J gene: TRBJ2-2; D gene: NA; clone size: NA; V gene: TRBV7-9; CDR3 DNA: TGTGCCAGCAGCTTTTTCGGGAACACCGGGGAGCTGTTTTTT; CDR3 protein: CASSFFGNTGELFF
J gene: TRBJ2-7; D gene: NA; clone size: NA; V gene: TRBV27; CDR3 DNA: TGTGCCAGCAAACTCCTACAGGCCCCCTACGAGCAGTACTTC; CDR3 protein: CASKLLQAPYEQYF
J gene: TRBJ1-5; D gene: NA; clone size: NA; V gene: TRBV6-5; CDR3 DNA: TGTGCCAGCAGTTACTCCAGCTTCAATCAGCCCCAGCATTTT; CDR3 protein: CASSYSSFNQPQHF
J gene: TRBJ1-1; D gene: NA; clone size: NA; V gene: TRBV4-1; CDR3 DNA: TGCGCCAGCAGCCACAATCTAATGAACACTGAAGCTTTCTTT; CDR3 protein: CASSHNLMNTEAFF
J gene: TRBJ2-2; D gene: NA; clone size: NA; V gene: TRBV9; CDR3 DNA: TGTGCCAGCCAGGGTAGCTGGAACACCGGGGAGCTGTTTTTT; CDR3 protein: CASQGSWNTGELFF
J gene: TRBJ2-7; D gene: NA; clone size: NA; V gene: TRBV9; CDR3 DNA: TGTGCCAGCAGCGTAGAGGGCGACGAGCAGTACTTC; CDR3 protein: CASSVEGDEQYF
J gene: TRBJ1-1; D gene: NA; clone size: NA; V gene: TRBV4-3; CDR3 DNA: TGCGCCAGCAGCCAAGATCCCTACACTGAAGCTTTCTTT; CDR3 protein: CASSQDPYTEAFF
J gene: TRBJ1-3; D gene: TRBD1; clone size: NA; V gene: TRBV2; CDR3 DNA: TGTGCCAGCAGCGAGGGGGCATGGGGAAACACCATATATTTT; CDR3 protein: CASSEGAWGNTIYF
J gene: TRBJ1-4; D gene: NA; clone size: NA; V gene: TRBV4-1; CDR3 DNA: TGCGCCAGCAGCCAAATTTTAACTAATGAAAAACTGTTTTTT; CDR3 protein: CASSQILTNEKLFF
J gene: TRBJ1-2; D gene: NA; clone size: NA; V gene: TRBV9; CDR3 DNA: TGTGCCAGCAGCGTGGGGTCCCACTATGGCTACACCTTC; CDR3 protein: CASSVGSHYGYTF
J gene: TRBJ2-3; D gene: NA; clone size: NA; V gene: TRBV6-6; CDR3 DNA: TGTGCCAGCAGTTACCTCTCTGAAGGTCCAGATACGCAGTATTTT; CDR3 protein: CASSYLSEGPDTQYF
J gene: TRBJ2-3; D gene: NA; clone size: NA; V gene: TRBV27; CDR3 DNA: TGTGCCAGCAGTCAGCTTAGCACAGATACGCAGTATTTT; CDR3 protein: CASSQLSTDTQYF
J gene: TRBJ1-4; D gene: NA; clone size: NA; V gene: TRBV6-5; CDR3 DNA: TGTGCCAGCAGTCGGTCGGATGAAAAACTGTTTTTT; CDR3 protein: CASSRSDEKLFF
J gene: TRBJ1-2; D gene: NA; clone size: NA; V gene: TRBV19; CDR3 DNA: TGTGCCAGTAGCCTCGTTGGCCTATGGGGACGGAATCCTATCGGCTACACCTTC; CDR3 protein: CASSLVGLWGRNPIGYTF
J gene: TRBJ2-5; D gene: NA; clone size: NA; V gene: TRBV10-3; CDR3 DNA: TGTGCCATCAGTGGGGACCTGTCGGAGACCCAGTACTTC; CDR3 protein: CAISGDLSETQYF
J gene: TRBJ1-4; D gene: NA; clone size: NA; V gene: TRBV28; CDR3 DNA: TGTGCCACCGCGGTAACTAATGAAAAACTGTTTTTT; CDR3 protein: CATAVTNEKLFF
J gene: TRBJ2-3; D gene: TRBD2; clone size: once; V gene: TRBV5-1; CDR3 DNA: TGCGCCAGCAGCGGAGCGGGGGGGCCGGGAGATACGCAGTATTTT; CDR3 protein: CASSGAGGPGDTQYF
J gene: TRBJ2-1; D gene: NA; clone size: NA; V gene: TRBV27; CDR3 DNA: TGTGCCAGCAGTCCAGCTAGCGAAGGCTACAATGAGCAGTTCTTC; CDR3 protein: CASSPASEGYNEQFF
J gene: TRBJ2-3; D gene: TRBD2; clone size: NA; V gene: TRBV27; CDR3 DNA: TGTGCCAGCACCTATTCAGCGGGAGAGGTCCCAGATACGCAGTATTTT; CDR3 protein: CASTYSAGEVPDTQYF
J gene: TRBJ1-6; D gene: NA; clone size: NA; V gene: TRBV5-1; CDR3 DNA: TGCGCCAGCAGCTTGGAGGCAGGTCTGGAACCCCTCCACTTT; CDR3 protein: CASSLEAGLEPLHF
J gene: TRBJ2-7; D gene: NA; clone size: NA; V gene: TRBV7-8; CDR3 DNA: TGTGCCAGCAGCTGGTGGAAATTGAGCGAGCAGTACTTC; CDR3 protein: CASSWWKLSEQYF
J gene: TRBJ2-7; D gene: TRBD1; clone size: NA; V gene: TRBV5-1; CDR3 DNA: TGCGCCAGCAGCCCGGGGACAGGTCTCGGTAACTACGAGCAGTACTTC; CDR3 protein: CASSPGTGLGNYEQYF
J gene: TRBJ1-1; D gene: NA; clone size: NA; V gene: TRBV5-1; CDR3 DNA: TGCGCCAGCAGTTTACAGGGAACTGAAGCTTTCTTT; CDR3 protein: CASSLQGTEAFF